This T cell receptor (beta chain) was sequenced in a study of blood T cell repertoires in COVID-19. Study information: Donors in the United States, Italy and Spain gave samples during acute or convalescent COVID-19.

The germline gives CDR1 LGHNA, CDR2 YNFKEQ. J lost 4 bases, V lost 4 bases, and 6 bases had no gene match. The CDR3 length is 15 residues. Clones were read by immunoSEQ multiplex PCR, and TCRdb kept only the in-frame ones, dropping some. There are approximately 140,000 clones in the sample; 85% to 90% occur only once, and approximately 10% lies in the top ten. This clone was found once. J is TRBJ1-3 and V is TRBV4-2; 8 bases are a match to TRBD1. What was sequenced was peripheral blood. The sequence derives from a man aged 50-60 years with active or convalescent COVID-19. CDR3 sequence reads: CASSPLDREGNTIYF. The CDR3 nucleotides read TGTGCCAGCAGCCCCCTGGACAGGGAAGGAAACACCATATATTTT.